This TCR beta chain was sequenced during a study of T cells after yellow fever vaccination. Worth noting for this clonotype: Its antigen is unidentified.

Study results and caveats: In post-booster samples, most primary-vaccination clones reappeared (under 98% CD4, approximately 91% CD8).

The CDR3 is 15 amino acids. After removal of 6 bases from V and 6 bases from J, the junction contained 7 bases not matched to a gene. The V gene's germline CDR1 is SNHLY and CDR2 FYNNEI. TCRdb re-derived calls from the 5' RACE reads in MiXCR, one entry per CDR3 protein. This sample has over 150,000 distinct CDR3 sequences; 6.5% to 8.5% occur once, and the top ten carry roughly 2.5%. This chain connects TRBV2 to TRBJ2-2, with TRBD2 matching over 10 bases. The sequence came from a man younger than 35 who received the YFV17D yellow fever vaccine. The sequences come from CD4+ T cells sorted from PBMCs, collected 5 days after the first yellow fever vaccination. CDR3 region: CASRVLTSGSGELFF. CDR3 in DNA: TGTGCCAGCAGAGTTCTGACTAGCGGGTCCGGGGAGCTGTTTTTT.